The present T cell receptor (beta chain) was sequenced within a study of blood T cell repertoires in COVID-19. Study as a whole: Collection of acute and convalescent COVID-19 samples took place in the United States, Italy and Spain.

The junction had 7 bases not matched to a gene; V was cut back by 5 bases and J by 7 bases. Germline assignment: CDR1 SGHTA and CDR2 FQGTGA. The CDR3 is made up of 15 amino acids. In the original analysis: Estimation of nucleated cell counts relied on the amplification of reference gene primers. TCRdb's table, derived via immunoSEQ multiplex PCR, lists solely in-frame clones and lacks some. The V and J calls and clone size come from that table; D and trimming were worked out from the DNA. The table has 72,000 or so clones, approximately 79% seen once. This sequence originates from a man at least 80 years old with active COVID-19. The rearrangement uses TRBV7-3 and TRBJ2-1; 11 bases agree with TRBD2. The source material was peripheral blood. CDR3 protein: CASSGRLAGRNEQFF. The CDR3 coding sequence is TGTGCCAGCAGCGGACGACTAGCGGGGAGGAATGAGCAGTTCTTC. Drawing the rest from reference TRBV7-3 and TRBJ2-1, the complete variable domain is GAGVSQTPSNKVTEKGKYVELRCDPISGHTALYWYRQSLGQGPEFLIYFQGTGAADDSGLPNDRFFAVRPEGSVSTLKIQRTERGDSAVYLCASSGRLAGRNEQFFGPGTRLTVL.